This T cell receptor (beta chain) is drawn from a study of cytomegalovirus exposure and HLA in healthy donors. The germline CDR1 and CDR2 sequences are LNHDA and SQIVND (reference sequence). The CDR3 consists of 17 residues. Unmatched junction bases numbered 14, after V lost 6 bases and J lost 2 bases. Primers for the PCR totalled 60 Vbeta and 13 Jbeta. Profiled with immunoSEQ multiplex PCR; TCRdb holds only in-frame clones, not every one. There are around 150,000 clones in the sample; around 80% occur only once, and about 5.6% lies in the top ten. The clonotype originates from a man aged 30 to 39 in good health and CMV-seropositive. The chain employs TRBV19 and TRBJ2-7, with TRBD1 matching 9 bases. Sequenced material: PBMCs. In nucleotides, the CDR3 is TGTGCCAGTAGCCACGGGACAGGGAGAAAATTAACCTACGAGCAGTACTTC. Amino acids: CASSHGTGRKLTYEQYF.